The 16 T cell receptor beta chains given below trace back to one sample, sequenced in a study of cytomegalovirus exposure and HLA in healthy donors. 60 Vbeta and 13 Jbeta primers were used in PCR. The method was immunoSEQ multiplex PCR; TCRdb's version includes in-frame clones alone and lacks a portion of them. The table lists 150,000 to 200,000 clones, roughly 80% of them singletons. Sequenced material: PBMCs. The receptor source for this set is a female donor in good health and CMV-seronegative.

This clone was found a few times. CDR3 coding DNA: TGTGCCAGCAGTTACTCAGGACAAAGTTACGAGCAGTACTTC. It is translated as CASSYSGQSYEQYF. The chain has TRBV6-5 and TRBJ2-7; D perhaps matches TRBD1 (5 bases). The length of the CDR3 is 14 residues. Per germline, CDR1 MNHEY and CDR2 SVGAGI. V lost 0 bases to trimming and J lost 4 bases, with 10 bases between them.

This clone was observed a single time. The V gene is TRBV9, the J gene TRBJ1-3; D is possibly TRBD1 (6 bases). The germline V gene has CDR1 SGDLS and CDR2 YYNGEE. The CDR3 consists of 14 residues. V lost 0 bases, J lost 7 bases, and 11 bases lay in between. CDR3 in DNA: TGTGCCAGCAGCGTAGACAGGGAGTGGAACACCATATATTTT. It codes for CASSVDREWNTIYF.

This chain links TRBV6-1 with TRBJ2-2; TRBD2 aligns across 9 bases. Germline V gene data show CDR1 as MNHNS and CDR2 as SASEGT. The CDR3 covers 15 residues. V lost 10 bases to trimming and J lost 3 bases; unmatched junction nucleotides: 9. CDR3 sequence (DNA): TGTGCCACCCACCGGACTAGCGAGTACACCGGGGAGCTGTTTTTT. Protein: CATHRTSEYTGELFF.

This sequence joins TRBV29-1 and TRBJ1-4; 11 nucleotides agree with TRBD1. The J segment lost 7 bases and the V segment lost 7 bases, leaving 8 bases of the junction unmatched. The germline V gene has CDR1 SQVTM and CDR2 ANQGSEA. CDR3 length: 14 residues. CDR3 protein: CSAGTGGSGEKLFF. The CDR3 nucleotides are TGCAGCGCCGGGACAGGGGGAAGTGGTGAAAAACTGTTTTTT.

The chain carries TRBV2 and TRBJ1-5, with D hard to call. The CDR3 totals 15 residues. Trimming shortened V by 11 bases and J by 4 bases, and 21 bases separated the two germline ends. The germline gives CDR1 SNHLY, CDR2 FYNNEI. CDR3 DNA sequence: TGTGCCGGAGGAACAGACGTCTGGGCTAATCAGCCCCAGCATTTT. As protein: CAGGTDVWANQPQHF.

CDR3 coding DNA: TGTGCCAGCAGCAACCGGGACAGGGGGTGGACTGAAGCTTTCTTT. It is translated as CASSNRDRGWTEAFF. The rearrangement links TRBV7-9 to TRBJ1-1; 11 bases match TRBD1. The CDR3 is 15 amino acids. Trimming cost V 5 bases and J 5 bases; bases outside gene matches: 7. Germline V gene sequence: CDR1 SEHNR, CDR2 FQNEAQ (reference sequence).

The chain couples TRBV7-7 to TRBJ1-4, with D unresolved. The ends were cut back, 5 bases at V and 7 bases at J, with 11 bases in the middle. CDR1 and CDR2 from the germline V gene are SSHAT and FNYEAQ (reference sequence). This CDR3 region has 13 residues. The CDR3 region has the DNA TGTGCCAGCAGCGCAAGAGTCGGTGAAAAACTGTTTTTT. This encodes CASSARVGEKLFF.

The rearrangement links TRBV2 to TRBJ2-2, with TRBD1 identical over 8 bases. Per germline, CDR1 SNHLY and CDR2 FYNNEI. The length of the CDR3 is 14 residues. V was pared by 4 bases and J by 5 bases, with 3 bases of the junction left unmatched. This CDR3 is CASSGQGRTGELFF. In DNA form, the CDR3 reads TGTGCCAGCAGTGGACAGGGGAGGACCGGGGAGCTGTTTTTT.

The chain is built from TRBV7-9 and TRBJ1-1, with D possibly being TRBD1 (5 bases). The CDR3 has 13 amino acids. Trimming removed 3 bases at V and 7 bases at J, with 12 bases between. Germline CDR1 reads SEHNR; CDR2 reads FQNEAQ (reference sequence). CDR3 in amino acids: CASSFEVRGEAFF. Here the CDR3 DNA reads TGTGCCAGCAGCTTCGAGGTTAGGGGTGAAGCTTTCTTT.

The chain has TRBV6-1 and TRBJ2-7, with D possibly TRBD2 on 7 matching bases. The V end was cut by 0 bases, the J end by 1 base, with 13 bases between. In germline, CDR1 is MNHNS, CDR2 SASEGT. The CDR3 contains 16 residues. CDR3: CASSEAPGGPSYEQYF. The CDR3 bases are TGTGCCAGCAGTGAAGCACCGGGGGGCCCATCCTACGAGCAGTACTTC.

The CDR3 DNA sequence: TGTGCCATCAGTGATCTCGACAGTTCCTACGAGCAGTACTTC. Translation gives CAISDLDSSYEQYF. The gene calls are TRBV10-3 and TRBJ2-5, with TRBD1 as a possible D gene (5 bases). Matching the DNA end better, TRBJ2-7 makes the J call doubtful. CDR1 is ENHRY and CDR2 is SYGVKD in the germline V gene. This CDR3 comprises 14 residues.

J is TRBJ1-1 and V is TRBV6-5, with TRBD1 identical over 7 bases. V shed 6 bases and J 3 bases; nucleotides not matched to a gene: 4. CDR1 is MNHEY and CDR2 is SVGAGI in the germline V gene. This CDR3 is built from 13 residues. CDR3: CASSPDRDTEAFF. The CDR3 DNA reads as TGTGCCAGCAGCCCCGACAGGGACACTGAAGCTTTCTTT.

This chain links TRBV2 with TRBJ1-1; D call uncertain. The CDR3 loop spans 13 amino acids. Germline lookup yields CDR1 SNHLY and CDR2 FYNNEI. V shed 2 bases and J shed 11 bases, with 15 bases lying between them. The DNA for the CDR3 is TGTGCCAGCAGTGAAAGCCTCGGGGTGAAGGCTTTCTTT. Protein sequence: CASSESLGVKAFF. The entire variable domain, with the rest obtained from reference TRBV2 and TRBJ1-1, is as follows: EPEVTQTPSHQVTQMGQEVILRCVPISNHLYFYWYRQILGQKVEFLVSFYNNEISEKSEIFDDQFSVERPDGSNFTLKIRSTKLEDSAMYFCASSESLGVKAFFGQGTRLTVV.

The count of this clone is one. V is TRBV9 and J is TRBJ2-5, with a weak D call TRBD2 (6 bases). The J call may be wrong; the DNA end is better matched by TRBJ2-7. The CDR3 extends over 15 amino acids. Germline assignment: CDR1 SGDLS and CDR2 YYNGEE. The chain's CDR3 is CASSVDLGGTYEQYF. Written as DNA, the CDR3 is TGTGCCAGCAGCGTAGATCTGGGGGGAACCTACGAGCAGTACTTC.

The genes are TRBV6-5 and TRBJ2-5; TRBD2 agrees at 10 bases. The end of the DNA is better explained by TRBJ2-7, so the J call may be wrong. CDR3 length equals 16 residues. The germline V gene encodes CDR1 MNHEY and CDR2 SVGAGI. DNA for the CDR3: TGTGCCAGCAGTTCCCTAGCGGGAGTAACATCCTACGAGCAGTACTTC. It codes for CASSSLAGVTSYEQYF.

In DNA, the CDR3 is TGTGCCAGCAGCTTAGGGACAGGGCGGGGAGAGACCCAGTACTTC. Encoded protein: CASSLGTGRGETQYF. The genes are TRBV11-2 and TRBJ2-5; TRBD1 matches at 8 bases. CDR1 SGHAT and CDR2 FQNNGV come from the germline V gene. V shed 1 base and J 4 bases; nucleotides not matched to a gene: 5. The CDR3 is 15 residues long.